This paragraph reports one T cell receptor (beta chain). Its target is not known. The sample originates from a study of cytomegalovirus exposure and HLA in healthy donors. Turning to the study itself: There were about 85 million unique TCRs (from HLA-typed donors) in an early data release.

The study, taken as a whole, reports: It was only CMV serostatus that was available as immune exposure information. Sequencing depth roughly uniform across donors was assumed in presence/absence analyses.

The PCR ran on 60 Vbeta and 13 Jbeta primers. In the original analysis: Later analysis identified approximately 80 million unique TCR beta chains, approximately 11 million shared. Only in-frame clones appear in the TCRdb table, and some are missing; sequencing was by immunoSEQ multiplex PCR. That table gives V, J and clone size, and the DNA gave D and trimming. The data show fewer than 110,000 clones, about 85% seen once. The CDR3 consists of 13 residues. Germline loops: CDR1 SGHTS, CDR2 YDEGEE. The ends were cut back, 3 bases at V and 2 bases at J, with 9 bases in the middle. The receptor was isolated from a man aged 25-40 years in good health and CMV-seronegative. V and J are TRBV5-8 and TRBJ2-7; D gene unclear. Material for sequencing was PBMCs. This CDR3 reads CASSSRVTYEQYF. As DNA, the CDR3 is TGTGCCAGCAGCTCCCGGGTAACCTACGAGCAGTACTTC.